One and the same sample provided the 13 T cell receptor beta chains below, sequenced in a study of blood T cell repertoires in COVID-19. Clones were read by immunoSEQ multiplex PCR, and TCRdb kept only the in-frame ones, dropping some. The profile shows some 120,000 clones, approximately 71% of them singletons. Material for sequencing was peripheral blood. These receptors all come from a woman in her seventies with acute or convalescent COVID-19.

The V gene is TRBV10-1, the J gene TRBJ1-1; TRBD1 aligns across 8 bases. Trimming at V came to 6 bases and at J to 6 bases, leaving 6 bases not matched to a gene. Germline V gene lookup returns CDR1 WNHNN and CDR2 SYGVQD (reference sequence). The CDR3 is 13 amino acids. The CDR3 DNA reads TGCGCCAGCAGAGCAGGGGGCCGCTCTGAAGCTTTCTTT. Translated, it gives CASRAGGRSEAFF.

The CDR3 sequence: CASSVGTGGANEKLFF. CDR3 nucleotides: TGTGCCAGCAGCGTAGGGACAGGAGGGGCTAATGAAAAACTGTTTTTT. This chain joins TRBV9 and TRBJ1-4; 7 nucleotides align to TRBD1. V lost 0 bases, J lost 3 bases, and 5 bases stayed unmatched. CDR1 and CDR2 (germline): SGDLS, YYNGEE. The CDR3 is made up of 16 amino acids.

The chain recombines TRBV12-5 with TRBJ1-2; no reliable D call. V lost 7 bases, J lost 2 bases, and 5 bases lay in between. CDR1 and CDR2 from the germline V gene are LGHNT and FRNRAP. The CDR3 length is 11 residues. The CDR3 DNA is TGTGCTAGTGAGAGAAACTATGGCTACACCTTC. It encodes CASERNYGYTF.

V gene TRBV10-1 combines with J gene TRBJ2-7; no reliable D call. V lost 8 bases and J 3 bases, leaving 11 bases between the germline ends. This CDR3 has 12 amino acids. Germline CDR1 and CDR2: WNHNN and SYGVQD (reference sequence). CDR3 nucleotide sequence: TGCGCCAGCTCCGAAAACAGCTACGAGCAGTACTTC. It yields the protein CASSENSYEQYF.

The chain couples TRBV4-3 to TRBJ2-7; D gene ambiguous. Trimming pared 1 base from V and 3 bases from J, leaving 7 bases between. CDR3 size: 13 residues. The germline gives CDR1 LGHNA, CDR2 YSLEER. CDR3 nucleotide sequence: TGCGCCAGCAGCCAAGGGTTGAGCTACGAGCAGTACTTC. This gives the protein CASSQGLSYEQYF.

A remark on this clone: The sample contains more than one DNA sequence encoding this CDR3. V is TRBV19 and J is TRBJ2-7, with TRBD1 identical over 8 bases. From germline, CDR1 is LNHDA and CDR2 SQIVND (reference sequence). CDR3 length: 11 amino acids. The V segment lost 8 bases and the J segment 3 bases; nucleotides outside the gene matches: 0. CDR3 DNA: TGTGCCAGTGGACAGGGCTACGAGCAGTACTTC. This gives the protein CASGQGYEQYF.

This rearrangement joins TRBV6-1 to TRBJ1-2; 9 bases are a match to TRBD1. The CDR3 sequence is 13 residues long. The V and J ends lost 2 bases and 6 bases, in that order; junction bases with no gene match: 1. CDR1 is MNHNS and CDR2 is SASEGT in the germline V gene. Here the CDR3 reads CASSEWTGDGYTF. DNA for the CDR3: TGTGCCAGCAGTGAATGGACAGGGGATGGCTACACCTTC.

This chain joins TRBV5-1 and TRBJ1-1; no clear D. The germline V and J ends were trimmed by 4 bases and 3 bases, with 13 bases remaining between them. The CDR3 runs to 14 residues. Germline assignment: CDR1 SGHRS and CDR2 YFSETQ. As DNA, the CDR3 is TGCGCCAGCAGCCGAGGGTATTCGGACACTGAAGCTTTCTTT. It is translated as CASSRGYSDTEAFF.

CDR3 bases: TGTGCCAGTAGGAAACTCAGGTCGGACACTGAAGCTTTCTTT. It yields the protein CASRKLRSDTEAFF. The chain uses TRBV19 and TRBJ1-1, with no clear D. The CDR3 length is 14 residues. V gave up 6 bases and J gave up 3 bases, with 14 bases separating them. Germline-derived CDR1 and CDR2 are LNHDA and SQIVND (reference sequence). Combining the CDR3 with reference TRBV19 and TRBJ1-1 gives the whole variable domain DGGITQSPKYLFRKEGQNVTLSCEQNLNHDAMYWYRQDPGQGLRLIYYSQIVNDFQKGDIAEGYSVSREKKESFPLTVTSAQKNPTAFYLCASRKLRSDTEAFFGQGTRLTVV.

The J gene is TRBJ1-5, the V gene TRBV19, with TRBD1 matching over 9 bases. The CDR3 has 15 residues. Germline V lookup: CDR1 LNHDA, CDR2 SQIVND (reference sequence). J gave up 3 bases and V 5 bases, and 5 bases lay outside the gene matches. The CDR3 nucleotides read TGTGCCAGTAGTGTCGGACAGGGGTACAATCAGCCCCAGCATTTT. Amino acids: CASSVGQGYNQPQHF.

The sample holds a few counts of this clone. This chain uses TRBV2 with TRBJ1-2, with TRBD1 matching 9 bases. Trimming removed 2 bases from V and 2 bases from J; junction bases left unmatched: 3. The CDR3 spans 15 residues. The germline CDR1 and CDR2 sequences are SNHLY and FYNNEI. The DNA of the CDR3 is TGTGCCAGCAGTGAATTAGGGACAGGGAACTATGGCTACACCTTC. Amino acids: CASSELGTGNYGYTF.

The V call is TRBV6-5, the J call TRBJ1-5, with D unresolved. V lost 2 bases and J 0 bases, leaving 8 bases between the germline ends. CDR1 and CDR2 from the germline V gene are MNHEY and SVGAGI. The CDR3 consists of 15 residues. The CDR3, as DNA: TGTGCCAGCAGTTACGGCGGGTATAGCAATCAGCCCCAGCATTTT. Residues: CASSYGGYSNQPQHF.

The rearrangement uses TRBV19 and TRBJ1-2; the D is unclear. The CDR3 loop spans 15 amino acids. Germline CDR1 reads LNHDA; CDR2 reads SQIVND (reference sequence). The ends were cut back, 6 bases at V and 8 bases at J, with 22 bases in the middle. The CDR3 is CASSPTGGRDGGYTF. In nucleotides, the CDR3 is TGTGCCAGTAGCCCGACTGGAGGGCGCGATGGAGGCTACACCTTC.